The 32 T cell receptor beta chains below were found in one sample sequenced in a study of T-cell reconstitution after alpha-beta-depleted transplantation in children. Unique molecular identifiers were built into the TCRbeta library. TCRdb passed the PCR reads through MiXCR, listing each CDR3 protein once. The table includes a few hundred thousand distinct CDR3 sequences, 10% to 15% detected once. The sample here was PBMCs, mostly from graft donor cells, taken 360 days after TCRalphabeta/CD19-depleted stem cell transplant. Receptors originate from a male patient between 10 and 17 years old who had a stem cell transplant for acute myeloid leukemia, so the T cells may come from the graft donor.

This clonotype has a count of ten or more. The chain joins TRBV12-3 or TRBV12-4 to TRBJ2-3, with D perhaps assigned TRBD1 or TRBD2 (5 bases each). CDR3 length equals 14 residues. The germline V and J ends were trimmed by 2 bases and 7 bases, with 13 bases remaining between them. As DNA, the CDR3 is TGTGCCAGCAGTTTACGGGGCCAAGGGAATACGCAGTATTTT. This gives the protein CASSLRGQGNTQYF.

The V call is TRBV7-6, the J call TRBJ2-7; unclear D gene. Trimming took 4 bases from V and 5 from J, leaving 9 bases between them. CDR1 and CDR2 (germline): SGHVS, FNYEAQ. This CDR3 region has 12 residues. The CDR3 bases are TGTGCCAGCAGCTCCCCTAATCACGAGCAGTACTTC. This sequence encodes CASSSPNHEQYF.

The chain is built from TRBV11-1 and TRBJ2-3; tentative D call: TRBD2 (5 bases). The length of the CDR3 is 18 residues. CDR1 is SGHAT, CDR2 FQDESV, per germline (reference sequence). Between the trimmed V and J ends, which lost 6 bases and 5 bases, there was a span of 27 bases. This CDR3 reads CASSPPYLLVRVEDTQYF. The DNA of the CDR3 is TGTGCCAGCAGTCCTCCCTACCTACTAGTACGGGTTGAAGATACGCAGTATTTT. Full variable domain (outside the CDR3, taken from reference TRBV11-1 and TRBJ2-3): EAEVAQSPRYKITEKSQAVAFWCDPISGHATLYWYRQILGQGPELLVQFQDESVVDDSQLPKDRFSAERLKGVDSTLKIQPAELGDSAMYLCASSPPYLLVRVEDTQYFGPGTRLTVL.

The chain couples TRBV29-1 to TRBJ1-5, with D tentatively TRBD1 (5 bases). The CDR3 length is 12 residues. Germline CDR1 and CDR2: SQVTM and ANQGSEA. Trimming removed 2 bases from V and 6 bases from J, with 8 bases in between. This chain's CDR3 is CSVESGGQPQHF. DNA for the CDR3: TGCAGCGTTGAAAGTGGGGGTCAGCCCCAGCATTTT.

The table lists this clonotype with many counts. The chain employs TRBV4-2 and TRBJ2-5; D may correspond to TRBD1 or TRBD2 (5 bases each). V lost 8 bases and J 5 bases, leaving 21 bases between the germline ends. Looked up from germline, CDR1 is LGHNA and CDR2 is YNFKEQ. This CDR3 region has 15 residues. CDR3 protein: CASGRQLGGTETQYF. DNA for the CDR3: TGTGCCAGCGGAAGACAGCTTGGGGGTACGGAGACCCAGTACTTC.

V and J are TRBV20-1 and TRBJ2-3; perhaps D is TRBD1 or TRBD2 (5 bases each). The V end lost 0 bases, the J end lost 2 bases, and 12 bases lay between the germline ends. CDR3 length: 15 amino acids. Germline CDR1 and CDR2: DFQATT and SNEGSKA (reference sequence). The CDR3 loop reads CSAREGEPFTDTQYF. Here the CDR3 DNA reads TGCAGTGCTAGAGAAGGGGAGCCCTTCACAGATACGCAGTATTTT.

Many counts were recorded for this clonotype. V is TRBV5-1 and J is TRBJ2-3; TRBD2 matches 12 bases. CDR1 is SGHRS, CDR2 YFSETQ, per germline. This CDR3 comprises 16 residues. V shed 4 bases and J 1 base; nucleotides not matched to a gene: 4. The CDR3 nucleotides are TGCGCCAGCAGCCCCCGGACTAGCGGGGGCACAGATACGCAGTATTTT. Translation gives CASSPRTSGGTDTQYF.

This clonotype came up a few times. This rearrangement joins TRBV7-2 to TRBJ2-7; 12 bases agree with TRBD2. The CDR3 sequence is 16 residues long. CDR1 SGHTA and CDR2 FQGNSA come from the germline V gene. Germline trimming cut 5 bases from V and 2 bases from J; bases unmatched to any gene: 7. The CDR3 DNA follows: TGTGCCAGCAGCACGTGGACTAGCGGGAAGGCCTACGAGCAGTACTTC. It yields the protein CASSTWTSGKAYEQYF.

This clonotype has a single count. V gene TRBV20-1 combines with J gene TRBJ2-3; no clear D. Germline V gives CDR1 DFQATT, CDR2 SNEGSKA (reference sequence). The CDR3 runs to 13 residues. V lost 1 base and J 9 bases, leaving 14 bases between the germline ends. The CDR3 protein is CSARGKLLYTQYF. The CDR3 region has the DNA TGCAGTGCTAGAGGGAAACTATTATACACGCAGTATTTT.

This clonotype was found a few times. This chain connects TRBV6-2 or TRBV6-3 to TRBJ2-1; TRBD2 agrees at 16 bases. The germline gives CDR1 MNHEY, CDR2 SVGEGT. The CDR3 extends over 17 amino acids. V gave up 0 bases and J gave up 8 bases; unmatched junction bases: 4. CDR3 region: CASSYSGTSGRAHEQFF. The CDR3 DNA follows: TGTGCCAGCAGTTACTCGGGGACTAGCGGGAGGGCCCATGAGCAGTTCTTC.

This chain links TRBV20-1 with TRBJ2-1, with TRBD1 matching over 8 bases. CDR1 DFQATT and CDR2 SNEGSKA come from the germline V gene (reference sequence). There are 16 residues in the CDR3. Losses at the gene ends were 6 bases for V and 4 bases for J; bases not matched to a gene: 14. CDR3: CSARDSRQGIYNEQFF. The CDR3 nucleotides are TGCAGTGCCAGGGATTCGAGACAGGGGATTTACAATGAGCAGTTCTTC.

This clonotype occurred many times. V usage is TRBV20-1 and J usage is TRBJ2-7; 9 bases are a match to TRBD1. With V trimmed by 5 bases and J by 4 bases, 9 bases remained unmatched. The CDR3 sequence is 14 residues long. Germline-derived CDR1 and CDR2 are DFQATT and SNEGSKA (reference sequence). The CDR3 loop is CSAPRTGVSYEQYF. In nucleotides, the CDR3 is TGCAGTGCTCCTCGGACAGGGGTCTCTTACGAGCAGTACTTC.

This sequence joins TRBV20-1 and TRBJ2-4; D call uncertain. Germline V gene sequence: CDR1 DFQATT, CDR2 SNEGSKA (reference sequence). The CDR3 sequence is 12 residues long. The V end lost 5 bases, the J end lost 8 bases, and 13 bases lay between the germline ends. The CDR3: CSALVRSHIQYF. CDR3 bases: TGCAGTGCTTTAGTTAGAAGCCACATTCAGTACTTC.

The rearrangement uses TRBV2 and TRBJ2-5; 7 positions match TRBD2. V was clipped by 6 bases and J by 1 base; unmatched bases: 5. Germline V lookup: CDR1 SNHLY, CDR2 FYNNEI. CDR3 length: 14 amino acids. The CDR3 is CASRALAVQETQYF. The CDR3 DNA reads as TGTGCCAGCAGGGCCCTAGCGGTCCAAGAGACCCAGTACTTC.

This clonotype came up a few times. The chain joins TRBV5-1 to TRBJ2-2, with D tentatively TRBD1 (5 bases). CDR1 is SGHRS and CDR2 is YFSETQ in the germline V gene. Trimming pared 5 bases from V and 9 bases from J, leaving 14 bases between. There are 13 residues in the CDR3. This chain's CDR3 is CASRIQGMWELFF. In DNA form, the CDR3 reads TGCGCCAGCAGGATCCAGGGCATGTGGGAGCTGTTTTTT.

This clonotype came up many times. V gene TRBV27 combines with J gene TRBJ2-7; TRBD1 matches 8 bases. The CDR3 covers 16 residues. With 2 bases clipped from V and 4 bases from J, the junction kept 10 bases outside the gene matches. Germline values: CDR1 MNHEY, CDR2 SMNVEV (reference sequence). The CDR3 nucleotides read TGTGCCAGCAGTTTAATGAAGGGGCAGGGGGCTTACGAGCAGTACTTC. Translating gives CASSLMKGQGAYEQYF.

This sequence joins TRBV6-5 and TRBJ2-3, with TRBD1 matching 7 bases. The germline V gene encodes CDR1 MNHEY and CDR2 SVGAGI. The CDR3 is made up of 19 amino acids. After removal of 2 bases from V and 2 bases from J, the junction contained 16 bases not matched to a gene. The CDR3 DNA reads TGTGCCAGCAGTTACCTACTCACTCCGACAGGGCGCTACACAGATACGCAGTATTTT. It encodes CASSYLLTPTGRYTDTQYF.

This clonotype was detected a few times. The V and J genes are TRBV10-3 and TRBJ2-7, with 8 bases aligning to TRBD2. CDR3 length equals 17 residues. The junction had 11 bases not matched to a gene; V was cut back by 4 bases and J by 0 bases. In germline, CDR1 is ENHRY, CDR2 SYGVKD. The CDR3 DNA is TGTGCCATCAGTGCTACCATACTAGCGGCTAGCTCCTACGAGCAGTACTTC. Its protein is CAISATILAASSYEQYF.

This clonotype has only a few counts. V and J are TRBV6-2 or TRBV6-3 and TRBJ2-1; D possibly corresponds to TRBD2 (6 bases). The germline V gene has CDR1 MNHEY and CDR2 SVGEGT. The CDR3 loop spans 17 amino acids. Trimming pared 2 bases from V and 1 base from J, leaving 15 bases between. The DNA of the CDR3 is TGTGCCAGCAGTTACGGCGGGGACCCCCTTTCCTACAATGAGCAGTTCTTC. Its protein product is CASSYGGDPLSYNEQFF.

This clonotype was found a few times. This rearrangement joins TRBV7-9 to TRBJ2-6; unclear D gene. The CDR3 contains 17 residues. Trimming shortened V by 5 bases and J by 7 bases, and 21 bases separated the two germline ends. Germline V gives CDR1 SEHNR, CDR2 FQNEAQ (reference sequence). CDR3 in DNA: TGTGCCAGCAGCACACGTCCAGCACTCTGGTCAGCCAACGTCCTGACTTTC. Amino acid sequence: CASSTRPALWSANVLTF. The full variable domain, rest sourced from reference TRBV7-9 and TRBJ2-6, is DTGVSQNPRHKITKRGQNVTFRCDPISEHNRLYWYRQTLGQGPEFLTYFQNEAQLEKSRLLSDRFSAERPKGSFSTLEIQRTEQGDSAMYLCASSTRPALWSANVLTFGAGSRLTVL.

The chain is built from TRBV5-1 and TRBJ2-1; D tentatively reads TRBD1 or TRBD2 (5 bases each). CDR3 length: 17 amino acids. Trimming left V 2 bases short and J 2 bases short, with 17 bases between. Per germline, CDR1 SGHRS and CDR2 YFSETQ. CDR3 region: CASSLKFGTETYNEQFF. The CDR3 nucleotides read TGCGCCAGCAGCTTAAAATTCGGGACGGAAACCTACAATGAGCAGTTCTTC.

This clonotype was detected ten times or more. V usage is TRBV20-1 and J usage is TRBJ2-3; TRBD2 matches at 9 bases. This CDR3 region has 13 residues. Germline V gene data show CDR1 as DFQATT and CDR2 as SNEGSKA (reference sequence). Unmatched junction bases numbered 4, after V lost 7 bases and J lost 2 bases. The CDR3 loop is CSGRLADTDTQYF. DNA for the CDR3: TGCAGTGGTCGACTAGCGGACACAGATACGCAGTATTTT.

The chain recombines TRBV5-1 with TRBJ2-7; 7 bases map to TRBD1. This CDR3 region has 16 residues. V shed 5 bases and J 0 bases; nucleotides not matched to a gene: 11. The germline V gene encodes CDR1 SGHRS and CDR2 YFSETQ. CDR3 nucleotides: TGCGCCAGCAGACAATCCGGGACAGATAGCTCCTACGAGCAGTACTTC. This sequence encodes CASRQSGTDSSYEQYF.

V usage is TRBV3-1 and J usage is TRBJ2-7; D remains unclear. The CDR3 runs to 16 residues. V lost 0 bases and J lost 1, with 13 bases in between. Germline loops: CDR1 LGHDT, CDR2 YNNKEL (reference sequence). This CDR3 is CASSQDLVMGSYEQYF. The CDR3 region has the DNA TGTGCCAGCAGCCAAGATCTGGTGATGGGTTCCTACGAGCAGTACTTC.

The chain is built from TRBV27 and TRBJ2-3; 8 bases map to TRBD2. CDR3 length equals 15 residues. V lost 2 bases and J lost 5; bases outside the gene matches: 6. Germline assignment: CDR1 MNHEY and CDR2 SMNVEV (reference sequence). The CDR3 nucleotides read TGTGCCAGCAGTTTAAACGCGGGAGGTAAAGATACGCAGTATTTT. As protein: CASSLNAGGKDTQYF.

This clonotype was picked up many times. The V and J genes are TRBV6-2 or TRBV6-3 and TRBJ2-4; D is perhaps TRBD2 (5 bases). Trimming stripped 2 bases from V and 8 bases from J, with 10 bases between. CDR3 length: 13 residues. Germline V lookup: CDR1 MNHEY, CDR2 SVGEGT. CDR3 sequence reads: CASSYAGLDIQYF. The DNA for the CDR3 is TGTGCCAGCAGTTACGCCGGACTGGACATTCAGTACTTC.

The chain links TRBV4-3 to TRBJ2-7, with 13 bases matching TRBD2. This CDR3 comprises 17 residues. Germline V gene lookup returns CDR1 LGHNA and CDR2 YSLEER. The trim removed 0 bases at V and 4 bases at J, leaving 6 bases unmatched. The CDR3 sequence: CASSQDPAGLAGYEQYF. The DNA of the CDR3 is TGCGCCAGCAGCCAAGATCCGGCGGGACTAGCGGGGTACGAGCAGTACTTC.

There are many counts of this clonotype. The rearrangement links TRBV5-1 to TRBJ2-3, with 7 bases that match TRBD2. The CDR3 spans 13 residues. Germline V CDR1 and CDR2: SGHRS, YFSETQ. The junction had 9 bases not matched to a gene; V was cut back by 3 bases and J by 11 bases. Written as DNA, the CDR3 is TGCGCCAGCAGCTCCGTAGCCGGGGGGAGGCAGTATTTT. Protein sequence: CASSSVAGGRQYF.

The chain uses TRBV6-1 and TRBJ2-1; 14 bases align to TRBD2. The CDR3 loop spans 19 amino acids. The germline V gene encodes CDR1 MNHNS and CDR2 SASEGT. The trim removed 6 bases at V and 2 bases at J, leaving 12 bases unmatched. CDR3 sequence (DNA): TGTGCCAGCAGGCGACTAGCGGGAGGGCCTACAGGAGCCTACAATGAGCAGTTCTTC. Protein sequence: CASRRLAGGPTGAYNEQFF.

The rearrangement uses TRBV10-3 and TRBJ2-7, with 12 bases aligning to TRBD2. CDR3 length: 18 amino acids. The V segment lost 0 bases and the J segment 3 bases; nucleotides outside the gene matches: 9. Per germline, CDR1 ENHRY and CDR2 SYGVKD. CDR3 sequence: CAISESLLLAGGLYEQYF. The CDR3 DNA is TGTGCCATCAGTGAGTCCCTACTACTAGCGGGAGGCCTCTACGAGCAGTACTTC.

This clonotype was observed a handful of times. The chain carries TRBV28 and TRBJ2-7; 10 bases map to TRBD1. Looked up from germline, CDR1 is MDHEN and CDR2 is SYDVKM. The length of the CDR3 is 16 residues. J lost 4 bases, V lost 4 bases, and 10 bases had no gene match. The CDR3 region is CASSSPDRGISYEQYF. The CDR3 coding sequence is TGTGCCAGCAGTTCTCCGGACAGGGGGATTTCATACGAGCAGTACTTC.

This chain links TRBV11-1 with TRBJ2-5; D ambiguous. This CDR3 spans 12 amino acids. Germline V gene data show CDR1 as SGHAT and CDR2 as FQDESV (reference sequence). V was shortened by 5 bases and J by 9 bases, with 13 bases between the two germline ends. CDR3 sequence: CASSHLAPAQYF. CDR3 DNA sequence: TGTGCCAGCAGCCACCTCGCACCCGCCCAGTACTTC.